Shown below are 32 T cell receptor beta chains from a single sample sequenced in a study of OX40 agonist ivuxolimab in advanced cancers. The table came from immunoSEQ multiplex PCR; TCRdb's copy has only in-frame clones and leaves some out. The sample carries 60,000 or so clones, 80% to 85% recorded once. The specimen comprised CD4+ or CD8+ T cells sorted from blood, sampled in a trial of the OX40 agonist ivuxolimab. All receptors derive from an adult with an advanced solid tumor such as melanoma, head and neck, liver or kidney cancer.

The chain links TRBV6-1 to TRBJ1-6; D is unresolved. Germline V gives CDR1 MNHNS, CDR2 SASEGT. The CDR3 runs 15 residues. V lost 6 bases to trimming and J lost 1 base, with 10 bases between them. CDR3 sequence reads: CASRADTSYNSPLHF. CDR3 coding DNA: TGTGCCAGCAGGGCTGACACTTCCTATAATTCACCCCTCCACTTT.

CDR3: CASSLGLGQGNEKLFF. The CDR3 nucleotides are TGTGCCAGCAGCTTGGGACTAGGACAGGGAAATGAAAAACTGTTTTTT. The gene calls are TRBV7-9 and TRBJ1-4; 8 bases match TRBD1. CDR1 and CDR2 from the germline V gene are SEHNR and FQNEAQ (reference sequence). The CDR3 spans 16 residues. V lost 3 bases, J lost 5 bases, and 8 bases stayed unmatched. Variable domain in full (rest from reference TRBV7-9 and TRBJ1-4): DTGVSQNPRHKITKRGQNVTFRCDPISEHNRLYWYRQTLGQGPEFLTYFQNEAQLEKSRLLSDRFSAERPKGSFSTLEIQRTEQGDSAMYLCASSLGLGQGNEKLFFGSGTQLSVL.

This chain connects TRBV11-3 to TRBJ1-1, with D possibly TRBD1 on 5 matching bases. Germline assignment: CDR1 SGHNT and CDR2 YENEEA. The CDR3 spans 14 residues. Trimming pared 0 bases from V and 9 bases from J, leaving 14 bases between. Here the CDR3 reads CASSLDPDRGQAFF. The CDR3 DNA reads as TGTGCCAGCAGCTTAGATCCTGACAGAGGACAAGCTTTCTTT.

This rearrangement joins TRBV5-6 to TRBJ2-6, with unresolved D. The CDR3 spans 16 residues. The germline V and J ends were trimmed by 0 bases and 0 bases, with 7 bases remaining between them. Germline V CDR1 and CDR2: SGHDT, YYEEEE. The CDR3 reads CASSLGALSGANVLTF. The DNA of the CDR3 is TGTGCCAGCAGCTTGGGGGCACTCTCTGGGGCCAACGTCCTGACTTTC.

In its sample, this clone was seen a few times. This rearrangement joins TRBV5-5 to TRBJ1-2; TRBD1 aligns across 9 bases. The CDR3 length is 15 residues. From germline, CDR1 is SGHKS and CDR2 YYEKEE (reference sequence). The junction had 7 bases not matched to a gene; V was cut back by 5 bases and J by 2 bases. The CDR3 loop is CASSHPGTGNYGYTF. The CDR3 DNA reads TGTGCCAGCAGTCATCCCGGGACAGGGAACTATGGCTACACCTTC.

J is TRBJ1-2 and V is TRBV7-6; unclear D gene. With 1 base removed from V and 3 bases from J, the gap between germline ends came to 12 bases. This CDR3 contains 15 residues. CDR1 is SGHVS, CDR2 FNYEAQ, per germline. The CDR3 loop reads CASSLGPLGDYGYTF. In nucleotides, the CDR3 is TGTGCCAGCAGCTTAGGTCCTCTTGGGGACTATGGCTACACCTTC.

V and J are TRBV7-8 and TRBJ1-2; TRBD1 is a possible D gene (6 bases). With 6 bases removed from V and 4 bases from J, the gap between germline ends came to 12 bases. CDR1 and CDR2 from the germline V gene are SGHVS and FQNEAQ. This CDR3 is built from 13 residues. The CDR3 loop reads CASSPQGLYGYTF. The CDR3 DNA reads TGTGCCAGCAGTCCCCAGGGGCTCTATGGCTACACCTTC. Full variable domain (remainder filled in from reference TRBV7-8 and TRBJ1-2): GAGVSQSPRYKVAKRGQDVALRCDPISGHVSLFWYQQALGQGPEFLTYFQNEAQLDKSGLPSDRFFAERPEGSVSTLKIQRTQQEDSAVYLCASSPQGLYGYTFGSGTRLTVV.

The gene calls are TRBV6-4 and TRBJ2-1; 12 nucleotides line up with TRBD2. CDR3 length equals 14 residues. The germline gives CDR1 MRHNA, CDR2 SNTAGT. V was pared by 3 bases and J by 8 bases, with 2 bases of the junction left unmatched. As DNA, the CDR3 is TGTGCCAGCAGTGAACTAGCGGGGGGATATGAGCAGTTCTTC. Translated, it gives CASSELAGGYEQFF.

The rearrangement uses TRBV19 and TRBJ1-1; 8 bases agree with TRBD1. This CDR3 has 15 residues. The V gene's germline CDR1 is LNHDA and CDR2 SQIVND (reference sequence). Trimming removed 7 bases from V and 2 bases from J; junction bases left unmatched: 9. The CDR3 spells CASTEKDRENTEAFF. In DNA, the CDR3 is TGTGCCAGTACCGAAAAGGACAGGGAAAACACTGAAGCTTTCTTT.

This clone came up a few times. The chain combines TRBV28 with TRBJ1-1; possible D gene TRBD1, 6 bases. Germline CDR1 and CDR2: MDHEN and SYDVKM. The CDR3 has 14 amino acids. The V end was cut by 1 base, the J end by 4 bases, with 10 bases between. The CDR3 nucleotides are TGTGCCAGCAGTTTATCACAGGGTGCCACTGAAGCTTTCTTT. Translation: CASSLSQGATEAFF.

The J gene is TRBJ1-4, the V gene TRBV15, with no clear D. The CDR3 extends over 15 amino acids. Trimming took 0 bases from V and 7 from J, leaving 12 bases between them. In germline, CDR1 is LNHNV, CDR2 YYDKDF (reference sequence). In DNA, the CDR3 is TGTGCCACCAGCAGAGACCTTTCTTTGCTTGAAAAACTGTTTTTT. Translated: CATSRDLSLLEKLFF. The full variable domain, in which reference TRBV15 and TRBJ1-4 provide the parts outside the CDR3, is DAMVIQNPRYQVTQFGKPVTLSCSQTLNHNVMYWYQQKSSQAPKLLFHYYDKDFNNEADTPDNFQSRRPNTSFCFLDIRSPGLGDTAMYLCATSRDLSLLEKLFFGSGTQLSVL.

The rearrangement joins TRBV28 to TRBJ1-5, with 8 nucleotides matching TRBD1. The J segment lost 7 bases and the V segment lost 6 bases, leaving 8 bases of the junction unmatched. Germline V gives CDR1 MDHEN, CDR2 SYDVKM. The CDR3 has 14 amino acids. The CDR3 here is CASRLQGESQPQHF. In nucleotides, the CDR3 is TGTGCCAGCAGGTTACAGGGGGAGAGCCAGCCCCAGCATTTT.

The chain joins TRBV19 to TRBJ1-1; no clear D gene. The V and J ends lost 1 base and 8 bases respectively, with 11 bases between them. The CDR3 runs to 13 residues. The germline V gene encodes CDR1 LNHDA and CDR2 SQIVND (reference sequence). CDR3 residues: CASSIGGAGEAFF. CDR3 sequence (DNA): TGTGCCAGTAGTATAGGAGGTGCGGGAGAAGCTTTCTTT.

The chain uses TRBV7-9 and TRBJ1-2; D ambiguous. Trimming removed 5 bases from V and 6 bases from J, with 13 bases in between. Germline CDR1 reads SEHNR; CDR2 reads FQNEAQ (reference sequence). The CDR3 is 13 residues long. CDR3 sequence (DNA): TGTGCCAGCAGCCCCCCAAGGGCGGATGGCTACACCTTC. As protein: CASSPPRADGYTF.

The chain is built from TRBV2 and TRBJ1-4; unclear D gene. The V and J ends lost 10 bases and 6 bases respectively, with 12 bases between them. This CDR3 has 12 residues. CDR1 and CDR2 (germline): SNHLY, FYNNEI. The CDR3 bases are TGTGCCAACCGTGAGGGTGATGAAAAACTGTTTTTT. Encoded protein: CANREGDEKLFF.

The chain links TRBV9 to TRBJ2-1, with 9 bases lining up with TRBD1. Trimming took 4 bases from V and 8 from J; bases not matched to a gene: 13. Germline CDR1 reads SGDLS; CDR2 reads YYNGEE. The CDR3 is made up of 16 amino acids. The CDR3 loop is CASSTLTGTGFDEQFF. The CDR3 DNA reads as TGTGCCAGCAGCACTCTAACCGGGACAGGGTTCGATGAGCAGTTCTTC.

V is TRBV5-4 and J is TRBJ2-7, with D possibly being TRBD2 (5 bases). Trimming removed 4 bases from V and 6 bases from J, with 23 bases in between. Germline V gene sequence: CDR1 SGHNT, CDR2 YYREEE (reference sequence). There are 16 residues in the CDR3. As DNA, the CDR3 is TGTGCCAGCAGCCCAGCGGACGGACGGCTTTTGGGCGAGCAGTACTTC. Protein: CASSPADGRLLGEQYF.

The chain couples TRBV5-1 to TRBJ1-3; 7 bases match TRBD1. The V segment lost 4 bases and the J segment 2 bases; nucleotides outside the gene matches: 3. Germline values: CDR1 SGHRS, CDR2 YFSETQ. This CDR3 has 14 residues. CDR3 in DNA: TGCGCCAGCAGCGACCAGGGGGCTGGAAACACCATATATTTT. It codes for CASSDQGAGNTIYF.

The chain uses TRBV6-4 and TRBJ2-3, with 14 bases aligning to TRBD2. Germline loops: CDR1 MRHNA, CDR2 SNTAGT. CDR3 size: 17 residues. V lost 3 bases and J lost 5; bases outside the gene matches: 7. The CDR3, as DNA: TGTGCCAGCAGTGAGCGACTAGCGGGGGGGCCGGGAGATACGCAGTATTTT. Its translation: CASSERLAGGPGDTQYF.

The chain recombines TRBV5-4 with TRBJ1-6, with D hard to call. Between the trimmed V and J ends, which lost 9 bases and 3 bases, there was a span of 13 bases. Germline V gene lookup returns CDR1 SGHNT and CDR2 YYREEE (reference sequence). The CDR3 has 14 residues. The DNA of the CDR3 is TGTGCCACCAAGCCCGGGAGCTATAATTCACCCCTCCACTTT. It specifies CATKPGSYNSPLHF. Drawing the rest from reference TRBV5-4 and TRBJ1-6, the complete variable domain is ETGVTQSPTHLIKTRGQQVTLRCSSQSGHNTVSWYQQALGQGPQFIFQYYREEENGRGNFPPRFSGLQFPNYSSELNVNALELDDSALYLCATKPGSYNSPLHFGNGTRLTVT.

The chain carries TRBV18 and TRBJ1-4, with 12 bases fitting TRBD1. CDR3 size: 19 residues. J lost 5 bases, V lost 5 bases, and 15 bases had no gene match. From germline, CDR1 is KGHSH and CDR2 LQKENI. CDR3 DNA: TGTGCCAGCTCATACGGGACAGGGGGCCTCGATGGGAAAAATGAAAAACTGTTTTTT. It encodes CASSYGTGGLDGKNEKLFF.

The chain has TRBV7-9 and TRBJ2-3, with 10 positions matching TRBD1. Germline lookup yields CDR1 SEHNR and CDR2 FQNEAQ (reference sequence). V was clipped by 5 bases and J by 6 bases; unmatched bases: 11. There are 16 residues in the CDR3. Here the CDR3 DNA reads TGTGCCAGCAGCCGAGATCCGGGACAGGGGTATGATACGCAGTATTTT. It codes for CASSRDPGQGYDTQYF.

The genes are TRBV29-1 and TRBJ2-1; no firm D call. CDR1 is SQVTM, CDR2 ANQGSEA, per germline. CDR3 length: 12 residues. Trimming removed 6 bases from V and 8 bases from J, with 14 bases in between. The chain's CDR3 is CSVAALVDEQFF. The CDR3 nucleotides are TGCAGCGTGGCCGCTCTTGTAGATGAGCAGTTCTTC.

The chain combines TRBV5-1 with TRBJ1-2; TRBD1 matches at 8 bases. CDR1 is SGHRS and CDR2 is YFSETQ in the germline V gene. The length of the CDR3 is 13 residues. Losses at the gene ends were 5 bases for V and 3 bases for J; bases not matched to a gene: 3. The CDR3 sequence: CASRPTGDYGYTF. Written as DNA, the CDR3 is TGCGCCAGCAGACCGACAGGGGACTATGGCTACACCTTC.

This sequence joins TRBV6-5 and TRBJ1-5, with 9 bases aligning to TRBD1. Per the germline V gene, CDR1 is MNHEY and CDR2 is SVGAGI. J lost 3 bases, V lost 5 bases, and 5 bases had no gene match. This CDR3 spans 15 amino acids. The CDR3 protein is CASSRGQGINQPQHF. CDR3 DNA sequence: TGTGCCAGCAGTCGAGGACAGGGGATCAATCAGCCCCAGCATTTT.

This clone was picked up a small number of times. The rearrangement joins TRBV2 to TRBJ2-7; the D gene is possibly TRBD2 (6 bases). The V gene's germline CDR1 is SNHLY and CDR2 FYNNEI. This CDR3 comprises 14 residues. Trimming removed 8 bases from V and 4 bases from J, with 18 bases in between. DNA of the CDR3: TGTGCCAGCTCCGAGGGACTTATCCCTTACGAGCAGTACTTC. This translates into CASSEGLIPYEQYF. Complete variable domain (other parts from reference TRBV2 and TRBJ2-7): EPEVTQTPSHQVTQMGQEVILRCVPISNHLYFYWYRQILGQKVEFLVSFYNNEISEKSEIFDDQFSVERPDGSNFTLKIRSTKLEDSAMYFCASSEGLIPYEQYFGPGTRLTVT.

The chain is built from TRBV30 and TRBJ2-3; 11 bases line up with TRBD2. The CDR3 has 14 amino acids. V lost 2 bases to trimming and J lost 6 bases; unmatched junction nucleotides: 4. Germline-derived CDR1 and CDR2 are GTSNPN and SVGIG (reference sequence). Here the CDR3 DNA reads TGTGCCTGGAGTCGTAGCGGGAGGGAGGATACGCAGTATTTT. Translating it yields CAWSRSGREDTQYF.

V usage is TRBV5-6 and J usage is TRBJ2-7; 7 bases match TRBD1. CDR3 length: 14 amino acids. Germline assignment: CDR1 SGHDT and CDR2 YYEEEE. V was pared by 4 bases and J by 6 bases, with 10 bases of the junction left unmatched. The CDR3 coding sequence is TGTGCCAGCAGCGCGACAGGGAAAAGGATCGAGCAGTACTTC. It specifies CASSATGKRIEQYF. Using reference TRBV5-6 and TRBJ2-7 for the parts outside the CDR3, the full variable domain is DAGVTQSPTHLIKTRGQQVTLRCSPKSGHDTVSWYQQALGQGPQFIFQYYEEEERQRGNFPDRFSGHQFPNYSSELNVNALLLGDSALYLCASSATGKRIEQYFGPGTRLTVT.

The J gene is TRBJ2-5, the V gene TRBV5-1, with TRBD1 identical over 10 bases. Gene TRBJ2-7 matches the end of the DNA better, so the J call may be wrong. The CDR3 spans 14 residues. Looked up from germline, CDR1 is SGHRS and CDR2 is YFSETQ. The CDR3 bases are TGCGCCAGCCGCGACAGGGGGCCCCTCGACGAGCAGTACTTC. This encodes CASRDRGPLDEQYF.

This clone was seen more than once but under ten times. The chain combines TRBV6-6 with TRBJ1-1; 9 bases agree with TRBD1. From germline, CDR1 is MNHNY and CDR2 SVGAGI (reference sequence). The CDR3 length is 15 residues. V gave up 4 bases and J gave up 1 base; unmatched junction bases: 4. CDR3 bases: TGTGCCAGCAGTTCCACGGGACAGGGGAACACTGAAGCTTTCTTT. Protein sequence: CASSSTGQGNTEAFF.

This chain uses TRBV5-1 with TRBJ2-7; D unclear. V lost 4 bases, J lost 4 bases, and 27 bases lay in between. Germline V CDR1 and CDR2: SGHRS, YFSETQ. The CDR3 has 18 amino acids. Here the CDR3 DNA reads TGCGCCAGCAGCCTTGGCCGTTCGAGCCCGATAGGAGCGTACGAGCAGTACTTC. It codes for CASSLGRSSPIGAYEQYF.

Here the CDR3 DNA reads TGTGCCAGAAGCTTGCAGTTGTGGGTGCAAGAGGGAGGGTCCTATAATTCACCCCTCCACTTT. This sequence encodes CARSLQLWVQEGGSYNSPLHF. The chain combines TRBV5-3 with TRBJ1-6, with D unclear. TRBV5-3 is an ORF; its function is uncertain. V gave up 1 base and J gave up 1 base, with 24 bases separating them. CDR3 length: 21 residues.